This is a list of T cell receptor beta chains from one sample in a study of T cell responses to AZD1222 COVID-19 vaccine. Clones were read by immunoSEQ multiplex PCR, and TCRdb kept only the in-frame ones, dropping some. The profile shows about 150,000 clones, approximately 90% of them singletons. The starting material was peripheral blood, obtained 28 days after the second AZD1222 dose. Every receptor here comes from an adult who received the AZD1222 COVID-19 vaccine. CDR3s include the opening cysteine and the closing phenylalanine or tryptophan. D genes are given only for firm matches. Size values are once, few and many counts, or a class for expanded clones, and some rows have none.

j_gene: TRBJ1-3; d_gene: NA; v_gene: TRBV6-5; abundance: NA; CDR3nt: TGTGCCAGCAACGCAATTCCCGTTCATACAAACACCATATATTTT; CDR3aa: CASNAIPVHTNTIYF
j_gene: TRBJ2-3; d_gene: TRBD2; v_gene: TRBV5-4; abundance: NA; CDR3nt: TGTGCCAGCAGCTTGGGTAGCGGGGGGTACACAGATACGCAGTATTTT; CDR3aa: CASSLGSGGYTDTQYF
j_gene: TRBJ1-2; d_gene: NA; v_gene: TRBV7-8; abundance: NA; CDR3nt: TGTGCCAGCAGCCCAGGGCCAGGCGGTCTCCTCTATGGCTACACCTTC; CDR3aa: CASSPGPGGLLYGYTF
j_gene: TRBJ2-7; d_gene: NA; v_gene: TRBV3-1/TRBV3-2; abundance: once; CDR3nt: TGTGCCAGCAGCCAGGGGGGCAGGGTTGGCTACGAGCAGTACTTC; CDR3aa: CASSQGGRVGYEQYF
j_gene: TRBJ2-3; d_gene: NA; v_gene: TRBV28; abundance: NA; CDR3nt: TGTGCCAGCAGTTCTCCCGGGGATACGCAGTATTTT; CDR3aa: CASSSPGDTQYF
j_gene: TRBJ1-4; d_gene: NA; v_gene: TRBV29-1; abundance: once; CDR3nt: TGCAGCGTTGAAATGGGGGGGACAAAACTGTTTTTT; CDR3aa: CSVEMGGTKLFF
j_gene: TRBJ2-3; d_gene: NA; v_gene: TRBV3-1/TRBV3-2; abundance: NA; CDR3nt: TGTGCCAGCAGCCGGGGAAACGCAGATACGCAGTATTTT; CDR3aa: CASSRGNADTQYF
j_gene: TRBJ1-2; d_gene: TRBD1; v_gene: TRBV10-3; abundance: once; CDR3nt: TGTGCCATCAGTGATCCCCAAAAAGGACAGGGGTGGATTGGCTACACCTTC; CDR3aa: CAISDPQKGQGWIGYTF
j_gene: TRBJ2-1; d_gene: TRBD2; v_gene: TRBV9; abundance: NA; CDR3nt: TGTGCCAGCAGTGGGGGACTAGCGGCCGTGGATGAGCAGTTCTTC; CDR3aa: CASSGGLAAVDEQFF
j_gene: TRBJ1-4; d_gene: TRBD1; v_gene: TRBV7-9; abundance: once; CDR3nt: TGTGCCAGCAGCGTACAGGGGGAAAAACTGTTTTTT; CDR3aa: CASSVQGEKLFF
j_gene: TRBJ1-3; d_gene: NA; v_gene: TRBV11-3; abundance: NA; CDR3nt: TGTGCCAGCAGCGCTCCATCGAGCTCTGGAAACACCATATATTTT; CDR3aa: CASSAPSSSGNTIYF
j_gene: TRBJ2-1; d_gene: NA; v_gene: TRBV19; abundance: NA; CDR3nt: TGTGCCAGTAGTAAAACCATACCGACAGATGAGCAGTTCTTC; CDR3aa: CASSKTIPTDEQFF
j_gene: TRBJ1-4; d_gene: NA; v_gene: TRBV28; abundance: NA; CDR3nt: TGTGCCAGCAGTCACCGGAGGGGGGCTAATGAAAAACTGTTTTTT; CDR3aa: CASSHRRGANEKLFF
j_gene: TRBJ1-2; d_gene: NA; v_gene: TRBV7-2; abundance: NA; CDR3nt: TGTGCCAGCAGCTTAGGGTCTATCGGGGTACTTCTGCCCTATGGCTACACCTTC; CDR3aa: CASSLGSIGVLLPYGYTF
j_gene: TRBJ2-7; d_gene: NA; v_gene: TRBV29-1; abundance: NA; CDR3nt: TGCAGCGTTGAATCTGGGGGTAGCTCCTACGAGCAGTACTTC; CDR3aa: CSVESGGSSYEQYF
j_gene: TRBJ2-7; d_gene: TRBD1; v_gene: TRBV19; abundance: NA; CDR3nt: TGTGCCACCGGACAGGGGAGGTACGAGCAGTACTTC; CDR3aa: CATGQGRYEQYF
j_gene: TRBJ1-5; d_gene: NA; v_gene: TRBV7-8; abundance: NA; CDR3nt: TGTGCCAGCAGCCCGCCAGCTCAGCCCCAGCATTTT; CDR3aa: CASSPPAQPQHF
j_gene: TRBJ2-2; d_gene: TRBD1; v_gene: TRBV5-6; abundance: NA; CDR3nt: TGTGCCAGCAGCTTGCTGCCAGGGGGTGTAAGGGAGCTGTTTTTT; CDR3aa: CASSLLPGGVRELFF
j_gene: TRBJ1-2; d_gene: TRBD1; v_gene: TRBV9; abundance: once; CDR3nt: TGTGCCAGCAGCGGCACAGGGGCCCGACTCTATGGCTACACCTTC; CDR3aa: CASSGTGARLYGYTF
j_gene: TRBJ2-1; d_gene: NA; v_gene: TRBV6-5; abundance: NA; CDR3nt: TGTGCCAGCAGTTACGAGACTCGTATCTACAATGAGCAGTTCTTC; CDR3aa: CASSYETRIYNEQFF
j_gene: TRBJ2-5; d_gene: NA; v_gene: TRBV6-5; abundance: NA; CDR3nt: TGTGCCAGCAGTCGAGGGACCTCGGAGGTGACCCAGTACTTC; CDR3aa: CASSRGTSEVTQYF